One sample yielded the 10 T cell receptor beta chains listed below, sequenced in a study of cytomegalovirus exposure and HLA in healthy donors. In the PCR, 60 Vbeta and 13 Jbeta primers were used. Data came from immunoSEQ multiplex PCR; TCRdb stores just in-frame clones and leaves some out. The repertoire holds fewer than 200,000 clones, with approximately 80% as singletons. The sample comprised PBMCs. Source of these receptors: a man between 25 and 39 years old in good health and CMV-seropositive.

The chain uses TRBV11-2 and TRBJ2-3; the match to TRBD2 covers 7 bases. Trimming took 3 bases from V and 10 from J; bases not matched to a gene: 10. This CDR3 spans 14 amino acids. The V gene's germline CDR1 is SGHAT and CDR2 FQNNGV. This CDR3 reads CASSLELSGVSQYF. The CDR3 nucleotides read TGTGCCAGCAGCTTGGAGCTAAGCGGGGTATCGCAGTATTTT. The whole variable domain, remainder taken from reference TRBV11-2 and TRBJ2-3, is EAGVAQSPRYKIIEKRQSVAFWCNPISGHATLYWYQQILGQGPKLLIQFQNNGVVDDSQLPKDRFSAERLKGVDSTLKIQPAKLEDSAVYLCASSLELSGVSQYFGPGTRLTVL.

The rearrangement uses TRBV2 and TRBJ1-5; the D is unclear. The V end lost 2 bases, the J end lost 2 bases, and 13 bases lay between the germline ends. Germline V gene data show CDR1 as SNHLY and CDR2 as FYNNEI. The CDR3 consists of 16 residues. The chain's CDR3 is CASSERGYGGNQPQHF. CDR3 nucleotide sequence: TGTGCCAGCAGTGAAAGAGGGTACGGTGGCAATCAGCCCCAGCATTTT.

V usage is TRBV4-3 and J usage is TRBJ2-3; TRBD1 matches 10 bases. The CDR3 extends over 18 amino acids. Germline V gene sequence: CDR1 LGHNA, CDR2 YSLEER. Trimming removed 2 bases from V and 7 bases from J; junction bases left unmatched: 15. As DNA, the CDR3 is TGCGCCAGCAGCCAATCCTTTCCTCCGGGACAGGGGTGGAATACGCAGTATTTT. Its translation: CASSQSFPPGQGWNTQYF.

The V and J genes are TRBV4-1 and TRBJ2-2, with 7 bases identical to TRBD2. The junction had 6 bases not matched to a gene; V was cut back by 4 bases and J by 4 bases. The CDR3 contains 15 residues. Germline V gene sequence: CDR1 MGHRA, CDR2 YSYEKL. The CDR3 DNA reads TGCGCCAGCAGCCCCCTGAGGGAGGGCACCGGGGAGCTGTTTTTT. This codes for CASSPLREGTGELFF.

The J gene is TRBJ1-1, the V gene TRBV25-1; a weak D match, TRBD1 (6 bases). V dropped 7 bases and J dropped 1 base, with 19 bases sitting between them. This CDR3 comprises 16 residues. Germline CDR1 reads MGHDK; CDR2 reads SYGVNS. CDR3 in amino acids: CASTPSGEGGNTEAFF. The CDR3 DNA reads TGTGCCAGCACTCCTTCAGGGGAGGGGGGGAACACTGAAGCTTTCTTT.

V is TRBV15 and J is TRBJ1-5; tentatively, D is TRBD1 (5 bases). Germline-derived CDR1 and CDR2 are LNHNV and YYDKDF (reference sequence). There are 15 residues in the CDR3. V lost 5 bases and J 4 bases, leaving 15 bases between the germline ends. The CDR3 reads CATSGARTVNQPQHF. Written as DNA, the CDR3 is TGTGCCACCAGCGGGGCCAGGACGGTTAATCAGCCCCAGCATTTT.

The chain links TRBV13 to TRBJ2-1, with D perhaps matching TRBD2 (5 bases). V was trimmed by 2 bases and J by 2 bases, leaving 10 bases between them. The CDR3 loop spans 15 amino acids. Germline CDR1 reads PRHDT; CDR2 reads FYEKMQ (reference sequence). The CDR3 here is CASSLRGSPYNEQFF. CDR3 DNA: TGTGCCAGCAGCTTAAGAGGGTCGCCCTACAATGAGCAGTTCTTC.

This clone appeared once. The gene calls are TRBV29-1 and TRBJ2-1, with 7 bases aligning to TRBD1. Germline values: CDR1 SQVTM, CDR2 ANQGSEA. The CDR3 has 14 amino acids. Trimming removed 7 bases from V and 6 bases from J; junction bases left unmatched: 12. The CDR3 sequence: CSAEGGLGFNEQFF. In DNA form, the CDR3 reads TGCAGCGCCGAAGGGGGCCTCGGGTTCAATGAGCAGTTCTTC.

V and J are TRBV19 and TRBJ2-5, with D unclear. CDR3 length equals 14 residues. Deletions cut 2 bases from V and 3 bases from J, with 10 bases between. Germline CDR1 LNHDA, CDR2 SQIVND (reference sequence). The chain's CDR3 is CASSIRFKKETQYF. DNA for the CDR3: TGTGCCAGTAGTATACGGTTTAAAAAAGAGACCCAGTACTTC.

This sequence joins TRBV29-1 and TRBJ1-2, with TRBD1 matching 7 bases. J was trimmed by 2 bases and V by 3 bases; bases with no gene match: 6. The CDR3 has 14 amino acids. The germline V gene encodes CDR1 SQVTM and CDR2 ANQGSEA. DNA for the CDR3: TGCAGCGTTGATGCGACAGGGACCAACTATGGCTACACCTTC. It encodes CSVDATGTNYGYTF.